Following are 25 T cell receptor beta chains from one sample sequenced in a study of radiotherapy plus CTLA-4 blockade in lung cancer. Clones were sequenced by immunoSEQ multiplex PCR, and TCRdb holds only the in-frame ones, with some missing. The sample includes about 49,000 clones, roughly 73% of them seen just once. Sample: peripheral blood, taken from a patient treated with radiotherapy plus ipilimumab. The origin of the receptors is a human donor with non-small cell lung cancer who had a complete response to radiotherapy plus ipilimumab.

The chain is built from TRBV30 and TRBJ2-5; 7 bases fit TRBD2. Near its end, the DNA agrees better with TRBJ2-7, so the J call may be wrong. Germline values: CDR1 GTSNPN, CDR2 SVGIG (reference sequence). This CDR3 region has 15 residues. The CDR3 bases are TGTGCCTGGAGTGGTGAGGGAGGGCGCCCCTACGAGCAGTACTTC. Residues: CAWSGEGGRPYEQYF.

V gene TRBV7-2 combines with J gene TRBJ1-4, with a weak D call TRBD1 (5 bases). Germline CDR1 SGHTA, CDR2 FQGNSA. Trimming left V 4 bases short and J 1 base short, with 13 bases between. CDR3 length: 16 amino acids. CDR3 sequence: CASSSRQFGTNEKLFF. For the CDR3, the DNA is TGTGCCAGCAGCTCCCGACAGTTCGGAACTAATGAAAAACTGTTTTTT.

This chain uses TRBV7-2 with TRBJ2-1; 9 bases map to TRBD2. The germline V gene has CDR1 SGHTA and CDR2 FQGNSA. V dropped 2 bases and J dropped 0; count of bases not matched to a gene: 11. This CDR3 contains 19 residues. The CDR3 coding sequence is TGTGCCAGCAGCTTAAACCCGACTAGCGGCGTAAGCTCCTACAATGAGCAGTTCTTC. Encoded protein: CASSLNPTSGVSSYNEQFF.

This chain uses TRBV28 with TRBJ2-7; D might be TRBD1 (5 bases). The CDR3 is 15 residues long. Trimming cost V 5 bases and J 3 bases, with 17 bases left between them. The germline gives CDR1 MDHEN, CDR2 SYDVKM. Here the CDR3 DNA reads TGTGCCAGCAGTCCCGAGACAGTGGGGCTCTACGAGCAGTACTTC. Protein: CASSPETVGLYEQYF.

The sample holds a few counts of this clone. V gene TRBV5-4 combines with J gene TRBJ1-2; 8 bases align to TRBD1. From germline, CDR1 is SGHNT and CDR2 YYREEE (reference sequence). This CDR3 comprises 12 residues. J lost 8 bases, V lost 5 bases, and 5 bases had no gene match. The CDR3 DNA follows: TGTGCCAGCAGTCAGGGGGCCGGAGGCTACACCTTC. Protein: CASSQGAGGYTF. The full variable domain, rest sourced from reference TRBV5-4 and TRBJ1-2, is ETGVTQSPTHLIKTRGQQVTLRCSSQSGHNTVSWYQQALGQGPQFIFQYYREEENGRGNFPPRFSGLQFPNYSSELNVNALELDDSALYLCASSQGAGGYTFGSGTRLTVV.

The chain joins TRBV6-1 to TRBJ1-1, with 9 positions matching TRBD1. There are 14 residues in the CDR3. Germline assignment: CDR1 MNHNS and CDR2 SASEGT. V lost 6 bases to trimming and J lost 5 bases; unmatched junction nucleotides: 7. The chain's CDR3 is CASRIETGGTEAFF. The CDR3 region has the DNA TGTGCCAGCAGAATCGAGACAGGGGGTACTGAAGCTTTCTTT.

This chain uses TRBV27 with TRBJ2-5; tentatively, D is TRBD1 (6 bases). V was shortened by 3 bases and J by 6 bases, with 17 bases between the two germline ends. Germline CDR1 reads MNHEY; CDR2 reads SMNVEV (reference sequence). The CDR3 length is 15 residues. The CDR3 DNA is TGTGCCAGCAGTTTTCAGGCAGCAGGGGTTCAGACCCAGTACTTC. Protein product: CASSFQAAGVQTQYF.

There are a few counts of this clone. The V gene is TRBV15, the J gene TRBJ1-2, with 8 bases aligning to TRBD1. CDR1 and CDR2 from the germline V gene are LNHNV and YYDKDF (reference sequence). This CDR3 spans 16 amino acids. After removal of 6 bases from V and 0 bases from J, the junction contained 9 bases not matched to a gene. The CDR3 here is CATRDRAPLANYGYTF. The DNA for the CDR3 is TGTGCCACCAGGGACAGGGCCCCATTAGCTAACTATGGCTACACCTTC. The whole variable domain, remainder taken from reference TRBV15 and TRBJ1-2, is DAMVIQNPRYQVTQFGKPVTLSCSQTLNHNVMYWYQQKSSQAPKLLFHYYDKDFNNEADTPDNFQSRRPNTSFCFLDIRSPGLGDTAMYLCATRDRAPLANYGYTFGSGTRLTVV.

V and J are TRBV2 and TRBJ2-2; tentative D call: TRBD1 (5 bases). V was trimmed by 8 bases and J by 5 bases, leaving 12 bases between them. Germline V gene lookup returns CDR1 SNHLY and CDR2 FYNNEI. The CDR3 runs to 13 residues. The CDR3 DNA sequence: TGTGCCAGCGGGTCAGGGTGGACCGGGGAGCTGTTTTTT. Its translation: CASGSGWTGELFF.

The rearrangement links TRBV5-1 to TRBJ2-2, with D unresolved. This CDR3 is 12 amino acids long. Germline assignment: CDR1 SGHRS and CDR2 YFSETQ. The V and J ends lost 0 bases and 7 bases respectively, with 4 bases between them. CDR3 coding DNA: TGCGCCAGCAGCTTGGGGCTCGGGGAGCTGTTTTTT. Translation: CASSLGLGELFF.

This clone was observed a few times. The chain uses TRBV11-2 and TRBJ1-2, with TRBD1 identical over 8 bases. The CDR3 consists of 13 residues. The germline V gene encodes CDR1 SGHAT and CDR2 FQNNGV. The ends lost 4 bases at V and 4 bases at J; junction bases unmatched: 2. CDR3 DNA: TGTGCCAGCAGCTACGGACAGGGCTATGGCTACACCTTC. This sequence encodes CASSYGQGYGYTF.

This chain links TRBV5-4 with TRBJ2-7, with D unresolved. The CDR3 spans 16 residues. The germline CDR1 and CDR2 sequences are SGHNT and YYREEE (reference sequence). Trimming took 2 bases from V and 2 from J, leaving 17 bases between them. For the CDR3, the DNA is TGTGCCAGCAGCTTAAGTAGGCGGTCCGAGGCCTACGAGCAGTACTTC. The encoded protein is CASSLSRRSEAYEQYF.

V and J are TRBV11-2 and TRBJ2-5, with 13 bases aligning to TRBD2. The CDR3 consists of 17 residues. J lost 12 bases, V lost 0 bases, and 13 bases had no gene match. Per germline, CDR1 SGHAT and CDR2 FQNNGV. CDR3 in amino acids: CASSLDPWTSGGHGKYF. In DNA form, the CDR3 reads TGTGCCAGCAGCTTAGACCCCTGGACTAGCGGGGGCCACGGAAAGTACTTC.

The rearrangement links TRBV6-1 to TRBJ2-1; D remains unclear. Per germline, CDR1 MNHNS and CDR2 SASEGT. V gave up 1 base and J gave up 2 bases, with 9 bases separating them. CDR3 size: 15 residues. The CDR3 bases are TGTGCCAGCAGTGAAGACGGTTCTGCCTACAATGAGCAGTTCTTC. Protein: CASSEDGSAYNEQFF.

This clone was observed a handful of times. The V and J genes are TRBV6-5 and TRBJ2-1; 15 bases agree with TRBD2. The germline V gene encodes CDR1 MNHEY and CDR2 SVGAGI. V trimming: 5 bases; J trimming: 6 bases; junction bases outside the gene matches: 2. The CDR3 is 15 residues long. CDR3: CASSGTSGGFNEQFF. CDR3 sequence (DNA): TGTGCCAGCAGTGGGACTAGCGGGGGGTTCAATGAGCAGTTCTTC.

V and J are TRBV2 and TRBJ2-7; the match to TRBD2 covers 11 bases. V shed 5 bases, J shed 3 bases, and the junction held 6 bases outside the gene matches. The CDR3 runs to 15 residues. Germline V gene sequence: CDR1 SNHLY, CDR2 FYNNEI. This CDR3 is CASSSSGTSGYEQYF. CDR3 DNA sequence: TGTGCCAGCAGTTCCTCCGGGACTAGCGGCTACGAGCAGTACTTC.

The table lists this clone with a few counts. In DNA, the CDR3 is TGCAGCGTTGACAGGGCTAATAACTATGGCTACACCTTC. It translates to CSVDRANNYGYTF. The rearrangement joins TRBV29-1 to TRBJ1-2, with a tentative D call TRBD1 (5 bases). The CDR3 is 13 amino acids. Germline assignment: CDR1 SQVTM and CDR2 ANQGSEA. Trimming left V 3 bases short and J 1 base short, with 9 bases between.

The chain joins TRBV30 to TRBJ2-3, with a tentative D call TRBD1 (5 bases). V was cut by 1 base and J by 7 bases, with 15 bases left in between. CDR3 length: 14 residues. Germline CDR1 reads GTSNPN; CDR2 reads SVGIG (reference sequence). CDR3 coding DNA: TGTGCCTGGAGTGCAGGGAATGGGGTACATACGCAGTATTTT. This encodes CAWSAGNGVHTQYF.

The V call is TRBV7-3, the J call TRBJ1-1; possible D gene TRBD1, 6 bases. V was pared by 9 bases and J by 1 base, with 12 bases between. The CDR3 is 13 amino acids. Germline CDR1 SGHTA, CDR2 FQGTGA. The CDR3 coding sequence is TGTGCCAGTCAACAGGGACCGAACACTGAAGCTTTCTTT. Protein sequence: CASQQGPNTEAFF.

This rearrangement joins TRBV30 to TRBJ1-4; the D is unclear. Trimming cost V 2 bases and J 0 bases, with 10 bases left between them. Looked up from germline, CDR1 is GTSNPN and CDR2 is SVGIG (reference sequence). The CDR3 sequence is 15 residues long. The CDR3 nucleotides are TGTGCCTGGAGTCTACCTAGTGCAACTAATGAAAAACTGTTTTTT. Translated, it gives CAWSLPSATNEKLFF.

This chain links TRBV4-3 with TRBJ1-2, with D possibly TRBD1 on 6 matching bases. V was shortened by 4 bases and J by 2 bases, with 20 bases between the two germline ends. Germline CDR1 and CDR2: LGHNA and YSLEER. The CDR3 contains 17 residues. CDR3 residues: CASSPTWSTGTNYGYTF. DNA for the CDR3: TGCGCCAGCAGCCCAACCTGGAGCACCGGGACAAACTATGGCTACACCTTC.

The V and J genes are TRBV7-2 and TRBJ1-2, with TRBD1 matching 12 bases. Trimming removed 4 bases from V and 7 bases from J; junction bases left unmatched: 7. The CDR3 sequence is 15 residues long. Germline V CDR1 and CDR2: SGHTA, FQGNSA. In DNA, the CDR3 is TGTGCCAGCAGCTCCGGGACAGGGGGCGCGGGTGGCTACACCTTC. Its translation: CASSSGTGGAGGYTF.

V gene TRBV19 combines with J gene TRBJ1-2; D remains ambiguous. The germline V gene has CDR1 LNHDA and CDR2 SQIVND (reference sequence). There are 13 residues in the CDR3. Trimming removed 6 bases from V and 4 bases from J, with 12 bases in between. The CDR3 DNA reads TGTGCCAGTAGCCTGGAGGGCGGCTATGGCTACACCTTC. Its translation: CASSLEGGYGYTF.

V gene TRBV7-9 combines with J gene TRBJ2-7; no firm D call. V lost 6 bases and J 4 bases, leaving 16 bases between the germline ends. The CDR3 length is 14 residues. Germline values: CDR1 SEHNR, CDR2 FQNEAQ (reference sequence). The CDR3 bases are TGTGCCAGCAGGCCTCGAACAGCCGGATACGAGCAGTACTTC. This encodes CASRPRTAGYEQYF.

The rearrangement joins TRBV6-6 to TRBJ1-2; the match to TRBD1 covers 8 bases. Germline V CDR1 and CDR2: MNHNY, SVGAGI (reference sequence). CDR3 length: 14 residues. With 8 bases clipped from V and 2 bases from J, the junction kept 7 bases outside the gene matches. Here the CDR3 reads CASLQGGLNYGYTF. For the CDR3, the DNA is TGTGCCAGCCTACAGGGGGGTTTGAACTATGGCTACACCTTC.